The clone carrying this T cell receptor (beta chain) was counted at least ten times. Its specificity is unknown. This sample was included in a study of T-cell memory formation after mild COVID-19. Germline V gives CDR1 SGHRS, CDR2 YFSETQ. The CDR3 runs 12 residues. V lost 5 bases, J lost 9 bases, and 12 bases lay in between. TCRdb re-called the 5' RACE reads through MiXCR, storing one row per CDR3 protein. The sample consists of around 110,000 distinct CDR3 sequences, around 11% of them appearing once. Study-level points and caveats: Later expanders leaned toward CD4+, whereas clones contracting from day 15 to 85 were balanced CD4/CD8.

The clonotype comes from an adult woman who had mild COVID-19 (a few samples of this study predate the infection). Cell type and time point are not known. This chain uses TRBV5-1 with TRBJ2-1; D may be TRBD1 or TRBD2 (5 bases each). The material sequenced was PBMCs or a T cell subset sorted from them (not recorded which). Here the CDR3 DNA reads TGCGCCAGCAGAATTGGGGGAACTGAGCAGTTCTTC. Translation: CASRIGGTEQFF.